This is a list of T cell receptor beta chains from one sample in a study of T cell changes during pregnancy in multiple sclerosis. Clones were read by immunoSEQ multiplex PCR, and TCRdb kept only the in-frame ones, dropping some. In the table there are about 98,000 clones, approximately 90% of which are singletons. The sequences come from peripheral blood, collected after pregnancy. The receptors were gathered from a female donor in good health, enrolled as a control in a pregnancy study. The CDR3 runs from the conserved cysteine through the conserved F or W. The D gene is left open where the match is weak. Not all rows give a size; the values are once, few, many and, for expanded clones, a class.

abundance: -
v_gene: TRBV4-2
j_gene: TRBJ2-2
d_gene: -
CDR3nt: TGTGCCAGCAGCCAAACCGGCACCGGGGAGCTGTTTTTT
CDR3aa: CASSQTGTGELFF

abundance: -
v_gene: TRBV6-6
j_gene: TRBJ1-2
d_gene: TRBD1
CDR3nt: TGTGCCAGCAGTTCGGGACAGAACTATGGCTACACCTTC
CDR3aa: CASSSGQNYGYTF

abundance: -
v_gene: TRBV28
j_gene: TRBJ2-7
d_gene: TRBD1
CDR3nt: TGTGCCAGCAGTTCTAGGACAGGTACCATCTCCTACGAGCAGTACTTC
CDR3aa: CASSSRTGTISYEQYF

abundance: -
v_gene: TRBV29-1
j_gene: TRBJ2-2
d_gene: TRBD2
CDR3nt: TGCAGCGTTGCAGTTGCGGGAGGGGGCACCGGGGAGCTGTTTTTT
CDR3aa: CSVAVAGGGTGELFF

abundance: -
v_gene: TRBV29-1
j_gene: TRBJ2-5
d_gene: TRBD1
CDR3nt: TGCAGCGTTGGACAGGGTCCTAAGCACGAGACCCAGTACTTC
CDR3aa: CSVGQGPKHETQYF

abundance: -
v_gene: TRBV19
j_gene: TRBJ1-5
d_gene: -
CDR3nt: TGTGCCAGTAGTATAGGAGGAGATAGCAATCAGCCCCAGCATTTT
CDR3aa: CASSIGGDSNQPQHF

abundance: -
v_gene: TRBV29-1
j_gene: TRBJ2-1
d_gene: TRBD1
CDR3nt: TGCAGCACTACAGGGGTGGGCTACAATGAGCAGTTCTTC
CDR3aa: CSTTGVGYNEQFF

abundance: -
v_gene: TRBV28
j_gene: TRBJ1-1
d_gene: TRBD1
CDR3nt: TGTGCCAGCAGCAGCCCGGGACAGGGGGGCACTGAAGCTTTCTTT
CDR3aa: CASSSPGQGGTEAFF

abundance: once
v_gene: TRBV19
j_gene: TRBJ2-6
d_gene: TRBD1
CDR3nt: TGTGCCAGTACTAACCAGGGGGTCAACGTCCTGACTTTC
CDR3aa: CASTNQGVNVLTF

abundance: few
v_gene: TRBV2
j_gene: TRBJ1-1
d_gene: -
CDR3nt: TGTGCCAGCAGTGAAAATTTGGCGGAAAGCACTGAAGCTTTCTTT
CDR3aa: CASSENLAESTEAFF

abundance: -
v_gene: TRBV18
j_gene: TRBJ1-2
d_gene: TRBD1
CDR3nt: TGTGCCAGCTCACCCGGGACAGACTATGGCTACACCTTC
CDR3aa: CASSPGTDYGYTF

abundance: -
v_gene: TRBV28
j_gene: TRBJ1-5
d_gene: -
CDR3nt: TGTGCCAGCAGGACTGACAGAGCTAATCAGCCCCAGCATTTT
CDR3aa: CASRTDRANQPQHF

abundance: -
v_gene: TRBV29-1
j_gene: TRBJ2-5
d_gene: -
CDR3nt: TGCAGCGCCCTCGGGGAAGTCGAGACCCAGTACTTC
CDR3aa: CSALGEVETQYF

abundance: -
v_gene: TRBV5-6
j_gene: TRBJ1-1
d_gene: -
CDR3nt: TGTGCCAGCAGCCTCCTGGGGCAACCCGCGAACACTGAAGCTTTCTTT
CDR3aa: CASSLLGQPANTEAFF

abundance: -
v_gene: TRBV27
j_gene: TRBJ2-7
d_gene: TRBD1
CDR3nt: TGTGCCAGCAGACTCTCCGGGACAGCGTACGAGCAGTACTTC
CDR3aa: CASRLSGTAYEQYF

abundance: -
v_gene: TRBV11-2
j_gene: TRBJ1-2
d_gene: -
CDR3nt: TGTGCCAGCAGCTCCGGGAGGGCAGGGGGCTACACCTTC
CDR3aa: CASSSGRAGGYTF

abundance: -
v_gene: TRBV19
j_gene: TRBJ1-2
d_gene: -
CDR3nt: TGTGCCAGTAGTTCCGACAGGCTCGAATCCTATGGCTACACCTTC
CDR3aa: CASSSDRLESYGYTF

abundance: -
v_gene: TRBV11-2
j_gene: TRBJ2-3
d_gene: -
CDR3nt: TGTGCCAGCAGCCTGCTAACGGGCACAGATACGCAGTATTTT
CDR3aa: CASSLLTGTDTQYF

abundance: -
v_gene: TRBV7-9
j_gene: TRBJ1-4
d_gene: TRBD1
CDR3nt: TGTGCCAGCAGCAAAACAGGGGGCTACAGTAATGAAAAACTGTTTTTT
CDR3aa: CASSKTGGYSNEKLFF

abundance: -
v_gene: TRBV5-5
j_gene: TRBJ2-2
d_gene: TRBD1
CDR3nt: TGTGCCAGCAGCCCGGGACAGGCGTTCACCGGGGAGCTGTTTTTT
CDR3aa: CASSPGQAFTGELFF

abundance: once
v_gene: TRBV10-2
j_gene: TRBJ2-1
d_gene: TRBD2
CDR3nt: TGCGCCAGCCGGGGAGCGGGGGGGCATTGGGAGCAGTTCTTC
CDR3aa: CASRGAGGHWEQFF

abundance: few
v_gene: TRBV5-4
j_gene: TRBJ2-2
d_gene: -
CDR3nt: TGTGCCAGCAGTACTCAGACAGTGTTCACCGGGGAGCTGTTTTTT
CDR3aa: CASSTQTVFTGELFF

abundance: -
v_gene: TRBV4-2
j_gene: TRBJ1-4
d_gene: -
CDR3nt: TGTGCCAGCAGCCCGTCACCGAAAACACCCGAAAAACTGTTTTTT
CDR3aa: CASSPSPKTPEKLFF

abundance: few
v_gene: TRBV7-9
j_gene: TRBJ2-2
d_gene: -
CDR3nt: TGTGCCAGCAGCTCTACAGCGAACACCGGGGAGCTGTTTTTT
CDR3aa: CASSSTANTGELFF

abundance: -
v_gene: TRBV19
j_gene: TRBJ2-2
d_gene: -
CDR3nt: TGTGCCAGTACCATAGGGGGAACCGGGGAGCTGTTTTTT
CDR3aa: CASTIGGTGELFF

abundance: -
v_gene: TRBV9
j_gene: TRBJ2-1
d_gene: -
CDR3nt: TGTGCCAGTAGTTCAGGGGCTACCCAATACAATGAGCAGTTCTTC
CDR3aa: CASSSGATQYNEQFF

abundance: -
v_gene: TRBV15
j_gene: TRBJ2-7
d_gene: -
CDR3nt: TGTGCCACCAGCAGCGGCAGGGGCGACTACGAGCAGTACTTC
CDR3aa: CATSSGRGDYEQYF

abundance: -
v_gene: TRBV7-9
j_gene: TRBJ1-1
d_gene: -
CDR3nt: TGTGCCAGCCAAGCAGGGGCCACTGAAGCTTTCTTT
CDR3aa: CASQAGATEAFF

abundance: -
v_gene: TRBV5-1
j_gene: TRBJ1-1
d_gene: -
CDR3nt: TGCGCCAGCAGCTTGGCGGACATGTTAATCACTGAAGCTTTCTTT
CDR3aa: CASSLADMLITEAFF

abundance: -
v_gene: TRBV5-1
j_gene: TRBJ2-1
d_gene: -
CDR3nt: TGCGCCAGCAGCTTACTAGCCCACAATGAGCAGTTCTTC
CDR3aa: CASSLLAHNEQFF

abundance: -
v_gene: TRBV6-5
j_gene: TRBJ1-1
d_gene: -
CDR3nt: TGTGCCAGCAGTTACTCTAGGGGGAACACTGAAGCTTTCTTT
CDR3aa: CASSYSRGNTEAFF

abundance: -
v_gene: TRBV19
j_gene: TRBJ1-1
d_gene: -
CDR3nt: TGTGCCAGTGGCCCCGGGGGTACCACTGAAGCTTTCTTT
CDR3aa: CASGPGGTTEAFF

abundance: once
v_gene: TRBV19
j_gene: TRBJ2-5
d_gene: TRBD1
CDR3nt: TGTGCCAGTAGTCAGGGACAGGGACGAGAGACCCAGTACTTC
CDR3aa: CASSQGQGRETQYF

abundance: once
v_gene: TRBV5-4
j_gene: TRBJ2-5
d_gene: TRBD1
CDR3nt: TGTGCCAGCAGCTTGGGACAGGGGCAAGAGACCCAGTACTTC
CDR3aa: CASSLGQGQETQYF

abundance: -
v_gene: TRBV27
j_gene: TRBJ2-7
d_gene: -
CDR3nt: TGTGCCAGCAGTAAGGACAGCTTCTACGAGCAGTACTTC
CDR3aa: CASSKDSFYEQYF

abundance: -
v_gene: TRBV6-6
j_gene: TRBJ1-1
d_gene: -
CDR3nt: TGTGCCAGCAGTTACTCCGCCCGAGGGGGGAACACTGAAGCTTTCTTT
CDR3aa: CASSYSARGGNTEAFF

abundance: -
v_gene: TRBV27
j_gene: TRBJ1-2
d_gene: -
CDR3nt: TGTGCCAGCAGTTTGAAACCTGAGGGCTATGGCTACACCTTC
CDR3aa: CASSLKPEGYGYTF

abundance: -
v_gene: TRBV5-4
j_gene: TRBJ1-2
d_gene: TRBD1
CDR3nt: TGTGCCAGCAGTTCGGGGGGGACAGGGGGAAAATATGGCTACACCTTC
CDR3aa: CASSSGGTGGKYGYTF

abundance: -
v_gene: TRBV5-1
j_gene: TRBJ2-3
d_gene: -
CDR3nt: TGCGCCAGCAGCCCCAGCCCCAGGCTTGGTACGCAGTATTTT
CDR3aa: CASSPSPRLGTQYF

abundance: -
v_gene: TRBV2
j_gene: TRBJ1-5
d_gene: -
CDR3nt: TGTGCCAGCAGTATAGGGGGGGTCGGGAATCAGCCCCAGCATTTT
CDR3aa: CASSIGGVGNQPQHF

abundance: -
v_gene: TRBV19
j_gene: TRBJ2-7
d_gene: TRBD1
CDR3nt: TGTGCCAGTAGTATGACAGGGAATTACGAGCAGTACTTC
CDR3aa: CASSMTGNYEQYF

abundance: few
v_gene: TRBV19
j_gene: TRBJ1-1
d_gene: TRBD1
CDR3nt: TGTGCCAGTAGTATGGGGACAGGGCTGGAAGCTTTCTTT
CDR3aa: CASSMGTGLEAFF

abundance: -
v_gene: TRBV10-3
j_gene: TRBJ1-5
d_gene: -
CDR3nt: TGTGCCATCAGTTTGGATGGCGGTCAGCCCCAGCATTTT
CDR3aa: CAISLDGGQPQHF

abundance: -
v_gene: TRBV28
j_gene: TRBJ1-2
d_gene: -
CDR3nt: TGTGCCAGCTCCGGAGCCTATGGCTACACCTTC
CDR3aa: CASSGAYGYTF

abundance: once
v_gene: TRBV10-1
j_gene: TRBJ2-3
d_gene: TRBD2
CDR3nt: TGCGCCAGCAGTGAGTCGACTAGCGGGGGCACAGATACGCAGTATTTT
CDR3aa: CASSESTSGGTDTQYF

abundance: -
v_gene: TRBV7-6
j_gene: TRBJ1-1
d_gene: -
CDR3nt: TGTGCCAGCAGCTTAGGGGGACAACCAGCTTTCTTT
CDR3aa: CASSLGGQPAFF

abundance: -
v_gene: TRBV7-9
j_gene: TRBJ2-7
d_gene: -
CDR3nt: TGTGCCAGCAGTCCAGCATGGGACATCCCCTACGAGCAGTACTTC
CDR3aa: CASSPAWDIPYEQYF

abundance: -
v_gene: TRBV27
j_gene: TRBJ1-2
d_gene: -
CDR3nt: TGTGCCAGCAGACAACAGGGATTCTATGGCTACACCTTC
CDR3aa: CASRQQGFYGYTF

abundance: -
v_gene: TRBV11-3
j_gene: TRBJ2-1
d_gene: TRBD2
CDR3nt: TGTGCCAGCAGCTTAGACCCTTGGGTAGCGGGAGCCTACAATGAGCAGTTCTTC
CDR3aa: CASSLDPWVAGAYNEQFF

abundance: -
v_gene: TRBV6-4
j_gene: TRBJ1-4
d_gene: -
CDR3nt: TGTGCCAGCAGTGACTTTACAGGGACAACTAATGAAAAACTGTTTTTT
CDR3aa: CASSDFTGTTNEKLFF

abundance: once
v_gene: TRBV5-4
j_gene: TRBJ2-4
d_gene: -
CDR3nt: TGTGCCAGCAGCCCCGGGGTCGCCAAAAACATTCAGTACTTC
CDR3aa: CASSPGVAKNIQYF

abundance: -
v_gene: TRBV7-3
j_gene: TRBJ2-1
d_gene: -
CDR3nt: TGTGCCAGCAGCAGTCAGGGCAATGAGCAGTTCTTC
CDR3aa: CASSSQGNEQFF

abundance: -
v_gene: TRBV27
j_gene: TRBJ2-7
d_gene: TRBD1
CDR3nt: TGTGCCAGCAGTTTTGGGGACAGGGCCTACGAGCAGTACTTC
CDR3aa: CASSFGDRAYEQYF

abundance: -
v_gene: TRBV18
j_gene: TRBJ2-7
d_gene: -
CDR3nt: TGTGCCAGCTCTCCAGAACCCTACTACGAGCAGTACTTC
CDR3aa: CASSPEPYYEQYF

abundance: -
v_gene: TRBV9
j_gene: TRBJ2-5
d_gene: TRBD1
CDR3nt: TGTGCCAGCAGCGTGGGGACAGACCTCCGGGAGACCCAGTACTTC
CDR3aa: CASSVGTDLRETQYF